The 11 T cell receptor beta chains given below trace back to one sample, sequenced in a study of T cells in Graves' hyperthyroidism and ophthalmopathy. Amplification yielded TCR beta CDR3 regions, with RNA transcripts as the source. When the TCR CDR3 underwent first-round RT-PCR, the HTBI primer set was used. One entry per CDR3 protein, called by TCRdb with MiXCR from the multiplex PCR reads. The profile shows roughly 720,000 distinct CDR3 sequences, around 15% of them singletons. Source material: blood. The receptors come from a man in his forties or fifties with Graves' hyperthyroidism.

The genes are TRBV27 and TRBJ2-3; tentative D call: TRBD2 (5 bases). Per the germline V gene, CDR1 is MNHEY and CDR2 is SMNVEV (reference sequence). This CDR3 is 13 amino acids long. Trimming stripped 8 bases from V and 2 bases from J, with 11 bases between. CDR3 loop: CASHRTPTDTQYF. For the CDR3, the DNA is TGTGCCAGCCATCGGACTCCCACAGATACGCAGTATTTT.

In this sample, this clonotype turned up many times. The V and J genes are TRBV27 and TRBJ1-3; D is undetermined. V lost 6 bases, J lost 7 bases, and 16 bases lay in between. This CDR3 region has 14 residues. The germline gives CDR1 MNHEY, CDR2 SMNVEV (reference sequence). The CDR3 DNA reads TGTGCCAGCAGCCCCGGAGGAGGGAGGAACACCATATATTTT. Its translation: CASSPGGGRNTIYF.

This clonotype occurred a few times. CDR3 amino acids: CASSSPGLLEDTQYF. The CDR3 DNA reads as TGTGCCAGCAGTTCCCCGGGACTGCTCGAAGATACGCAGTATTTT. The gene calls are TRBV11-2 and TRBJ2-3, with D possibly being TRBD2 (6 bases). Germline-derived CDR1 and CDR2 are SGHAT and FQNNGV. The germline V and J ends were trimmed by 6 bases and 5 bases, with 18 bases remaining between them. The CDR3 has 15 residues.

This clonotype was recorded many times. J is TRBJ2-1 and V is TRBV4-1; D gene unclear. Trimming stripped 1 base from V and 5 bases from J, with 3 bases between. The CDR3 has 12 residues. In germline, CDR1 is MGHRA, CDR2 YSYEKL. CDR3 loop: CASSQGDNEQFF. The CDR3 DNA sequence: TGCGCCAGCAGCCAAGGGGACAATGAGCAGTTCTTC.

This clonotype appeared a few times. The gene calls are TRBV28 and TRBJ2-5; 7 nucleotides match TRBD2. Germline-derived CDR1 and CDR2 are MDHEN and SYDVKM. The CDR3 length is 13 residues. J gave up 5 bases and V 5 bases, and 5 bases lay outside the gene matches. This chain's CDR3 is CASSGLGGETQYF. The DNA of the CDR3 is TGTGCCAGCAGTGGGTTGGGGGGGGAGACCCAGTACTTC. Based on the CDR3 plus reference TRBV28 and TRBJ2-5, the full variable domain is DVKVTQSSRYLVKRTGEKVFLECVQDMDHENMFWYRQDPGLGLRLIYFSYDVKMKEKGDIPEGYSVSREKKERFSLILESASTNQTSMYLCASSGLGGETQYFGPGTRLLVL.

This sequence joins TRBV24-1 and TRBJ2-2, with D unclear. The CDR3 covers 13 residues. The ends were cut back, 4 bases at V and 3 bases at J, with 5 bases in the middle. CDR1 KGHDR and CDR2 SFDVKD come from the germline V gene. In DNA, the CDR3 is TGTGCCACCAGTGAGCCGGACACCGGGGAGCTGTTTTTT. It codes for CATSEPDTGELFF.

This sequence joins TRBV19 and TRBJ1-5, with D possibly matching TRBD1 (6 bases). Trimming shortened V by 4 bases and J by 1 base, and 20 bases separated the two germline ends. The CDR3 spans 18 residues. The V gene's germline CDR1 is LNHDA and CDR2 SQIVND (reference sequence). CDR3 in amino acids: CASSTRGRWQGSNQPQHF. The CDR3 coding sequence is TGTGCCAGTAGTACCCGGGGAAGGTGGCAGGGGAGCAATCAGCCCCAGCATTTT.

This clonotype was seen only a few times. Possible read error: a much larger clone is one base away. This chain joins TRBV2 and TRBJ2-5; TRBD1 might be the D (6 bases). This CDR3 comprises 16 residues. Between the trimmed V and J ends, which lost 6 bases and 4 bases, there was a span of 21 bases. The germline V gene encodes CDR1 SNHLY and CDR2 FYNNEI. In nucleotides, the CDR3 is TGTGCCAGCAGACACCGCCATACAGGGAACCGAGAGACCCAGTACTTC. This sequence encodes CASRHRHTGNRETQYF.

The gene calls are TRBV5-1 and TRBJ2-7, with D maybe TRBD2 (5 bases). This CDR3 has 13 amino acids. V was clipped by 7 bases and J by 1 base, with 12 bases between them. CDR1 SGHRS and CDR2 YFSETQ come from the germline V gene. CDR3 nucleotide sequence: TGCGCCAGCTGCCCATCGGGATCCTACGAGCAGTACTTC. Translating it yields CASCPSGSYEQYF.

This clonotype was detected many times. This chain joins TRBV19 and TRBJ2-2, with D maybe TRBD2 (5 bases). Germline loops: CDR1 LNHDA, CDR2 SQIVND (reference sequence). V gave up 5 bases and J gave up 4 bases, with 17 bases separating them. The CDR3 has 16 residues. CDR3 coding DNA: TGTGCCAGTAGTGTAGTCGGGGTTTCGGTCACCGGGGAGCTGTTTTTT. It encodes CASSVVGVSVTGELFF.

This clonotype was counted at least ten times. The chain uses TRBV2 and TRBJ2-1; 11 bases match TRBD2. Germline values: CDR1 SNHLY, CDR2 FYNNEI. J lost 5 bases, V lost 6 bases, and 9 bases had no gene match. This CDR3 is 16 amino acids long. This CDR3 reads CASRGSGRAYDNEQFF. The DNA for the CDR3 is TGTGCCAGCAGGGGTAGCGGGAGGGCCTACGACAATGAGCAGTTCTTC. The entire variable domain, with the rest obtained from reference TRBV2 and TRBJ2-1, is as follows: EPEVTQTPSHQVTQMGQEVILRCVPISNHLYFYWYRQILGQKVEFLVSFYNNEISEKSEIFDDQFSVERPDGSNFTLKIRSTKLEDSAMYFCASRGSGRAYDNEQFFGPGTRLTVL.